Sequencing of this TCR beta chain was carried out in a study of blood T cell repertoires in COVID-19. Looking at the study overall: Samples taken during acute and convalescent COVID-19 were collected in the United States, Italy and Spain. T cells, B-cell-depleted T cells, or PBMCs provided the cDNA or gDNA that served as material.

This table comes from immunoSEQ multiplex PCR, and its TCRdb copy is limited to in-frame clones, with some not included. Of approximately 27,000 clones in the sample, 89% were seen once. The length of the CDR3 is 12 residues. CDR1 SGHNT and CDR2 YYREEE come from the germline V gene (reference sequence). V was trimmed by 3 bases and J by 3 bases, leaving 7 bases between them. The J gene is TRBJ2-7, the V gene TRBV5-4; tentative D call: TRBD2 (5 bases). This TCR was sampled from a human donor with acute or convalescent COVID-19. The donor label of this sample is uncertain. Sequencing was carried out using peripheral blood. The CDR3 region is CASSSGFYEQYF. Here the CDR3 DNA reads TGTGCCAGCAGCTCGGGGTTCTACGAGCAGTACTTC.